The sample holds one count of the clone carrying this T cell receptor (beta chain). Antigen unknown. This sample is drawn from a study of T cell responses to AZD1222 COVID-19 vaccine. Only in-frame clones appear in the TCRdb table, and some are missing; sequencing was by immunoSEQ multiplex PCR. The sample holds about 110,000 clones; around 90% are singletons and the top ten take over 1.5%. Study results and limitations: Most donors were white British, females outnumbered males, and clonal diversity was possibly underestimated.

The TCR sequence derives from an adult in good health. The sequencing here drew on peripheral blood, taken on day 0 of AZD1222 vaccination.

The CDR3 DNA follows: TGCACCAGCAGCCAAGCCTGCCTCGGGCTAGCGGAATACAATGAGCAGTTCTTC. Translation: CTSSQACLGLAEYNEQFF. The chain couples TRBV1 to TRBJ2-1; no check of the table's D call, TRBD2, against the DNA was made. TRBV1 is tagged as a pseudogene. The CDR3 runs 18 residues.